These 24 T cell receptor beta chains originate from one sample sequenced in a study of graft-versus-host responses after intestinal transplantation. Generated by immunoSEQ multiplex PCR, the TCRdb table keeps only in-frame clones and is missing some. The repertoire consists of 99,000 or so clones, with roughly 87% occurring once and the leading ten covering approximately 1%. These TCRs' antigens remain unknown. This specimen consisted of unstimulated CD4+ T cells sorted from spleen or lymph node cells, obtained before intestinal transplant. Receptors originate from a human donor who received an intestinal transplant.

The chain carries TRBV6-1 and TRBJ2-5, with D perhaps given as TRBD1 or TRBD2 (5 bases each). CDR3 length: 14 amino acids. V was shortened by 6 bases and J by 1 base, with 12 bases between the two germline ends. Germline V lookup: CDR1 MNHNS, CDR2 SASEGT. CDR3 region: CASSDGTFQETQYF. In DNA form, the CDR3 reads TGTGCCAGCAGCGATGGGACGTTCCAAGAGACCCAGTACTTC.

The chain has TRBV5-1 and TRBJ1-6; D remains ambiguous. This CDR3 is built from 17 residues. Trimming removed 3 bases at V and 6 bases at J, with 19 bases between. Germline CDR1 reads SGHRS; CDR2 reads YFSETQ. CDR3 in amino acids: CASSSGKTTLFNSPLHF. The CDR3 coding sequence is TGCGCCAGCAGCTCCGGAAAGACCACGCTTTTTAATTCACCCCTCCACTTT.

V gene TRBV5-4 combines with J gene TRBJ2-6; perhaps TRBD2 as D (5 bases). The CDR3 has 15 amino acids. The germline V and J ends were trimmed by 0 bases and 5 bases, with 9 bases remaining between them. Germline CDR1 reads SGHNT; CDR2 reads YYREEE (reference sequence). The CDR3 DNA follows: TGTGCCAGCAGCTTGGCCGGGATTCGGGCCAACGTCCTGACTTTC. It translates to CASSLAGIRANVLTF.

This sequence joins TRBV7-3 and TRBJ2-5; D remains unclear. V dropped 3 bases and J dropped 2 bases, with 10 bases sitting between them. The CDR3 has 14 amino acids. CDR1 and CDR2 (germline): SGHTA, FQGTGA. CDR3 sequence: CASSFKQQQETQYF. CDR3 sequence (DNA): TGTGCCAGCAGCTTTAAGCAACAGCAAGAGACCCAGTACTTC.

The chain carries TRBV7-6 and TRBJ2-3, with 16 bases aligning to TRBD2. Germline V gene lookup returns CDR1 SGHVS and CDR2 FNYEAQ. The trim removed 5 bases at V and 4 bases at J, leaving 21 bases unmatched. The CDR3 consists of 22 residues. CDR3 bases: TGTGCCAGCAGCGACCCGGTGGAGAGGCCGGGACTAGCGGGAGGGCCTGCAGATACGCAGTATTTT. Translation: CASSDPVERPGLAGGPADTQYF.

V is TRBV25-1 and J is TRBJ2-5; TRBD2 agrees at 13 bases. The CDR3 consists of 17 residues. Unmatched junction bases numbered 10, after V lost 4 bases and J lost 5 bases. Germline V gene sequence: CDR1 MGHDK, CDR2 SYGVNS. CDR3 residues: CASSAHRTSGSGETQYF. The CDR3, as DNA: TGTGCCAGCAGTGCGCACCGGACTAGCGGGAGCGGGGAGACCCAGTACTTC.

The chain combines TRBV6-1 with TRBJ2-5, with D perhaps assigned TRBD1 or TRBD2 (7 bases each). The J call may be faulty, since TRBJ2-7 better matches the DNA end. There are 14 residues in the CDR3. Germline lookup yields CDR1 MNHNS and CDR2 SASEGT. The CDR3 DNA follows: TGTGCCAGCAGTGTGCAGGGGGACTACTACGAGCAGTACTTC. It codes for CASSVQGDYYEQYF.

The chain recombines TRBV2 with TRBJ2-3; no clear D. Per the germline V gene, CDR1 is SNHLY and CDR2 is FYNNEI. Trimming stripped 4 bases from V and 2 bases from J, with 13 bases between. The CDR3 totals 15 residues. CDR3 bases: TGTGCCAGCAGTGCCGGACGCCGGGCCACAGATACGCAGTATTTT. Translated: CASSAGRRATDTQYF. Together with reference TRBV2 and TRBJ2-3, the CDR3 gives the full variable domain: EPEVTQTPSHQVTQMGQEVILRCVPISNHLYFYWYRQILGQKVEFLVSFYNNEISEKSEIFDDQFSVERPDGSNFTLKIRSTKLEDSAMYFCASSAGRRATDTQYFGPGTRLTVL.

V gene TRBV4-1 combines with J gene TRBJ2-2; the match to TRBD1 covers 8 bases. Germline V gene lookup returns CDR1 MGHRA and CDR2 YSYEKL. V was pared by 2 bases and J by 0 bases, with 8 bases of the junction left unmatched. The CDR3 contains 18 residues. The CDR3 sequence: CASSQRTQGASNTGELFF. In DNA form, the CDR3 reads TGCGCCAGCAGCCAAAGGACTCAGGGGGCCTCGAACACCGGGGAGCTGTTTTTT.

V gene TRBV2 combines with J gene TRBJ1-2, with a tentative D call TRBD1 (5 bases). The CDR3 has 14 residues. In germline, CDR1 is SNHLY, CDR2 FYNNEI. V lost 6 bases to trimming and J lost 0 bases, with 11 bases between them. CDR3 nucleotides: TGTGCCAGCAGAACCGACAGAACTAACTATGGCTACACCTTC. As protein: CASRTDRTNYGYTF.

A word on this clone: The same CDR3 can be traced to other DNA sequences in this sample. V and J are TRBV6-5 and TRBJ1-2; D might be TRBD1 (5 bases). Trimming cost V 2 bases and J 8 bases, with 15 bases left between them. CDR3 size: 14 residues. Germline CDR1 MNHEY, CDR2 SVGAGI. For the CDR3, the DNA is TGTGCCAGCAGTTACGACGGGGGTTTGGGGGGCTACACCTTC. Translated, it gives CASSYDGGLGGYTF.

V and J are TRBV11-1 and TRBJ2-3, with TRBD2 matching 12 bases. CDR1 and CDR2 from the germline V gene are SGHAT and FQDESV (reference sequence). The junction had 5 bases not matched to a gene; V was cut back by 5 bases and J by 2 bases. The CDR3 contains 16 residues. CDR3 in amino acids: CASSPLAGGSTDTQYF. CDR3 coding DNA: TGTGCCAGCAGCCCGCTAGCGGGAGGGTCCACAGATACGCAGTATTTT. Using reference TRBV11-1 and TRBJ2-3 for the parts outside the CDR3, the full variable domain is EAEVAQSPRYKITEKSQAVAFWCDPISGHATLYWYRQILGQGPELLVQFQDESVVDDSQLPKDRFSAERLKGVDSTLKIQPAELGDSAMYLCASSPLAGGSTDTQYFGPGTRLTVL.

V usage is TRBV30 and J usage is TRBJ2-1; weak D call: TRBD2 (7 bases). The CDR3 is made up of 16 amino acids. Germline CDR1 reads GTSNPN; CDR2 reads SVGIG (reference sequence). Trimming removed 0 bases at V and 10 bases at J, with 22 bases between. The CDR3 sequence: CAWSVPWGEGGAEQFF. CDR3 coding DNA: TGTGCCTGGAGTGTACCCTGGGGGGAGGGGGGGGCGGAGCAGTTCTTC.

The rearrangement links TRBV11-2 to TRBJ2-7; tentatively, D is TRBD1 (6 bases). The CDR3 has 15 residues. V was trimmed by 6 bases and J by 4 bases, leaving 19 bases between them. The V gene's germline CDR1 is SGHAT and CDR2 FQNNGV. As DNA, the CDR3 is TGTGCCAGCAGACGCTCAGGGGCCCGAAATTACGAGCAGTACTTC. Translating it yields CASRRSGARNYEQYF.

On this clone itself: At one end, the junction sequence differs from germline, possibly due to a read error. The chain joins TRBV11-2 to TRBJ2-6; 8 bases agree with TRBD2. Germline V gene data show CDR1 as SGHAT and CDR2 as FQNNGV. The CDR3 length is 15 residues. CDR3 in DNA: TGTGCCAGCAGATTAGCGGGAATTTCGGCCAACGTCCTGACTTTC. Its protein product is CASRLAGISANVLTF.

The CDR3 sequence is CSVGSPYEQYF. CDR3 nucleotides: TGCAGCGTTGGTAGCCCCTACGAGCAGTACTTC. This chain uses TRBV29-1 with TRBJ2-7; no clear D gene. V lost 4 bases to trimming and J lost 2 bases, with 6 bases between them. Germline V gene lookup returns CDR1 SQVTM and CDR2 ANQGSEA. The CDR3 is 11 residues long.

V gene TRBV28 combines with J gene TRBJ2-7; 9 bases are shared with TRBD1. This CDR3 is 15 amino acids long. Trimming at V came to 2 bases and at J to 5 bases, leaving 7 bases not matched to a gene. The germline gives CDR1 MDHEN, CDR2 SYDVKM. CDR3: CASSLSWDRVNEQYF. CDR3 nucleotide sequence: TGTGCCAGCAGTTTAAGTTGGGACAGGGTGAACGAGCAGTACTTC. The full variable domain, in which reference TRBV28 and TRBJ2-7 provide the parts outside the CDR3, is DVKVTQSSRYLVKRTGEKVFLECVQDMDHENMFWYRQDPGLGLRLIYFSYDVKMKEKGDIPEGYSVSREKKERFSLILESASTNQTSMYLCASSLSWDRVNEQYFGPGTRLTVT.

V gene TRBV5-1 combines with J gene TRBJ2-6; D is possibly TRBD1 or TRBD2 (6 bases each). The V gene lost 4 bases and the J gene lost 0 bases, with 8 bases spanning the gap. Germline loops: CDR1 SGHRS, CDR2 YFSETQ. The CDR3 loop spans 15 amino acids. For the CDR3, the DNA is TGCGCCAGCAGCGGGGGGCCCTCTGGGGCCAACGTCCTGACTTTC. It encodes CASSGGPSGANVLTF.

This rearrangement joins TRBV28 to TRBJ1-2; no reliable D call. The CDR3 covers 11 residues. Germline loops: CDR1 MDHEN, CDR2 SYDVKM. V was shortened by 6 bases and J by 4 bases, with 6 bases between the two germline ends. CDR3 residues: CASSRGYGYTF. The DNA for the CDR3 is TGTGCCAGCAGCCGAGGCTATGGCTACACCTTC.

This chain connects TRBV9 to TRBJ1-2; D possibly corresponds to TRBD1 (6 bases). The CDR3 spans 15 residues. From germline, CDR1 is SGDLS and CDR2 YYNGEE. Trimming stripped 0 bases from V and 6 bases from J, with 15 bases between. The CDR3 DNA sequence: TGTGCCAGCAGCGTAGATGGGGGGCCCTGGGATGGCTACACCTTC. Residues: CASSVDGGPWDGYTF. Full variable domain (rest looked up from reference TRBV9 and TRBJ1-2): DSGVTQTPKHLITATGQRVTLRCSPRSGDLSVYWYQQSLDQGLQFLIQYYNGEERAKGNILERFSAQQFPDLHSELNLSSLELGDSALYFCASSVDGGPWDGYTFGSGTRLTVV.

CDR3 in DNA: TGTGCCAGCAAACGGACTAGCAGCACAGATACGCAGTATTTT. It specifies CASKRTSSTDTQYF. The chain combines TRBV27 with TRBJ2-3, with TRBD2 matching over 8 bases. CDR3 length: 14 amino acids. The ends lost 7 bases at V and 0 bases at J; junction bases unmatched: 3. CDR1 is MNHEY, CDR2 SMNVEV, per germline (reference sequence).

The chain recombines TRBV5-4 with TRBJ2-5, with D possibly being TRBD1 (6 bases). The CDR3 extends over 15 amino acids. V lost 3 bases and J 1 base, leaving 13 bases between the germline ends. CDR1 and CDR2 from the germline V gene are SGHNT and YYREEE (reference sequence). The CDR3 here is CASSSVTGPQETQYF. CDR3 in DNA: TGTGCCAGCAGCTCGGTTACAGGGCCCCAAGAGACCCAGTACTTC.

This clone was seen more than once but under ten times. J is TRBJ1-4 and V is TRBV27, with 7 nucleotides matching TRBD1. Germline loops: CDR1 MNHEY, CDR2 SMNVEV (reference sequence). The CDR3 consists of 14 residues. Trimming removed 4 bases from V and 3 bases from J; junction bases left unmatched: 2. The CDR3 reads CASSYGTANEKLFF. CDR3 DNA sequence: TGTGCCAGCAGTTACGGGACAGCTAATGAAAAACTGTTTTTT.

The chain links TRBV2 to TRBJ2-2; D is possibly TRBD2 (7 bases). V lost 6 bases to trimming and J lost 6 bases, with 17 bases between them. The CDR3 sequence is 15 residues long. Looked up from germline, CDR1 is SNHLY and CDR2 is FYNNEI. CDR3 in DNA: TGTGCCAGCAGCGAACGCAGGGGAGGGGCCGGGGAGCTGTTTTTT. Translated: CASSERRGGAGELFF.